The 17 T cell receptor beta chains reported below all come from one sample, sequenced in a study of blood T cell repertoires in COVID-19. TCRdb keeps only in-frame clones here, not all; method: immunoSEQ multiplex PCR. Found here are approximately 220,000 clones, approximately 87% of them singletons; the top ten hold roughly 6.2%. The sequencing input was peripheral blood. These receptors all come from a man aged 60 to 75 who had recovered from COVID-19.

The chain combines TRBV2 with TRBJ2-4; D remains ambiguous. This CDR3 is 17 amino acids long. In germline, CDR1 is SNHLY, CDR2 FYNNEI. The V end lost 2 bases, the J end lost 3 bases, and 17 bases lay between the germline ends. The CDR3, as DNA: TGTGCCAGCAGTGAAAATGCGGCAGCAAGTGTCAAAAACATTCAGTACTTC. This translates into CASSENAAASVKNIQYF.

The chain uses TRBV4-3 and TRBJ1-1, with D possibly TRBD1 on 5 matching bases. Germline V gene data show CDR1 as LGHNA and CDR2 as YSLEER. The CDR3 contains 16 residues. Between the trimmed V and J ends, which lost 0 bases and 0 bases, there was a span of 11 bases. The CDR3 nucleotides read TGCGCCAGCAGCCAAGATCAAGGGGTACTGAACACTGAAGCTTTCTTT. It codes for CASSQDQGVLNTEAFF.

The chain couples TRBV28 to TRBJ2-3; D unclear. V shed 9 bases and J shed 1 base, with 20 bases lying between them. The CDR3 length is 16 residues. The germline V gene encodes CDR1 MDHEN and CDR2 SYDVKM. The DNA for the CDR3 is TGTGCCAGTCCCCAGGCATTAGTGGAAGGCACAGATACGCAGTATTTT. Its translation is CASPQALVEGTDTQYF.

V gene TRBV30 combines with J gene TRBJ1-5, with D hard to call. The CDR3 contains 13 residues. The germline V and J ends were trimmed by 5 bases and 0 bases, with 8 bases remaining between them. Germline loops: CDR1 GTSNPN, CDR2 SVGIG (reference sequence). The CDR3 bases are TGTGCCTGGGGCGACAATAGCAATCAGCCCCAGCATTTT. Translating gives CAWGDNSNQPQHF.

The chain links TRBV19 to TRBJ1-1, with a weak D call TRBD1 (5 bases). The CDR3 runs to 13 residues. The germline V and J ends were trimmed by 1 base and 5 bases, with 8 bases remaining between them. Germline V lookup: CDR1 LNHDA, CDR2 SQIVND (reference sequence). The CDR3 spells CASSIGGVTEAFF. The DNA of the CDR3 is TGTGCCAGTAGTATAGGGGGGGTGACTGAAGCTTTCTTT.

This clone was recorded only once. This chain connects TRBV5-5 to TRBJ2-5; 7 bases map to TRBD2. The J segment lost 0 bases and the V segment lost 4 bases, leaving 18 bases of the junction unmatched. CDR3 size: 19 residues. CDR1 and CDR2 (germline): SGHKS, YYEKEE (reference sequence). The CDR3 loop is CASSAPRAGGGSYQETQYF. For the CDR3, the DNA is TGTGCCAGCAGCGCACCCCGCGCGGGTGGCGGGAGCTACCAAGAGACCCAGTACTTC.

The rearrangement links TRBV5-1 to TRBJ1-6; 9 bases are shared with TRBD1. This CDR3 has 17 residues. J lost 9 bases, V lost 3 bases, and 13 bases had no gene match. The germline V gene has CDR1 SGHRS and CDR2 YFSETQ. This CDR3 reads CASSSSIGGTGISPLHF. CDR3 nucleotides: TGCGCCAGCAGCTCATCGATCGGCGGGACAGGGATTTCACCCCTCCACTTT.

The rearrangement uses TRBV30 and TRBJ1-3, with D unclear. There are 13 residues in the CDR3. V lost 5 bases and J 4 bases, leaving 12 bases between the germline ends. CDR1 and CDR2 (germline): GTSNPN, SVGIG (reference sequence). CDR3 DNA: TGTGCCTGGGACCCCGGAGCCGGAAACACCATATATTTT. This translates into CAWDPGAGNTIYF. Combining the CDR3 with reference TRBV30 and TRBJ1-3 gives the whole variable domain SQTIHQWPATLVQPVGSPLSLECTVEGTSNPNLYWYRQAAGRGLQLLFYSVGIGQISSEVPQNLSASRPQDRQFILSSKKLLLSDSGFYLCAWDPGAGNTIYFGEGSWLTVV.

This chain uses TRBV12-2 with TRBJ2-2; the table assigns TRBD2, which was not confirmed against the DNA. TRBV12-2 is assigned pseudogene status. The CDR3 spans 16 residues. DNA for the CDR3: TGTGCAAGTCGCTTACGAGCGGGGGGGTGCACCGGGGAGCTGTTTTTT. Translating gives CASRLRAGGCTGELFF.

The gene calls are TRBV27 and TRBJ1-2; D is unresolved. CDR3 length: 14 amino acids. CDR1 and CDR2 (germline): MNHEY, SMNVEV (reference sequence). The germline V and J ends were trimmed by 5 bases and 6 bases, with 16 bases remaining between them. CDR3 nucleotides: TGTGCCAGCAGTCCGACACCCTTTGGCGATGGCTACACCTTC. It is translated as CASSPTPFGDGYTF.

The gene calls are TRBV28 and TRBJ2-5; 8 nucleotides line up with TRBD1. The ends lost 2 bases at V and 2 bases at J; junction bases unmatched: 4. The CDR3 runs 15 residues. Germline-derived CDR1 and CDR2 are MDHEN and SYDVKM. The CDR3 DNA sequence: TGTGCCAGCAGTTTAATGGACAGGGTTCAAGAGACCCAGTACTTC. Translated, it gives CASSLMDRVQETQYF. The whole variable domain, filled in from reference TRBV28 and TRBJ2-5, reads DVKVTQSSRYLVKRTGEKVFLECVQDMDHENMFWYRQDPGLGLRLIYFSYDVKMKEKGDIPEGYSVSREKKERFSLILESASTNQTSMYLCASSLMDRVQETQYFGPGTRLLVL.

The J gene is TRBJ1-5, the V gene TRBV12-3 or TRBV12-4; D uncertain. V lost 3 bases and J lost 5, with 8 bases in between. The CDR3 spans 13 residues. CDR3 residues: CASSFSEDQPQHF. DNA of the CDR3: TGTGCCAGCAGTTTTTCAGAGGATCAGCCCCAGCATTTT.

The chain uses TRBV11-2 and TRBJ2-7; 8 positions match TRBD1. This CDR3 spans 14 amino acids. V lost 3 bases, J lost 5 bases, and 6 bases stayed unmatched. The germline V gene has CDR1 SGHAT and CDR2 FQNNGV. The CDR3 sequence: CASSFRTDRDEQYF. The DNA for the CDR3 is TGTGCCAGCAGCTTCAGGACGGACAGGGACGAGCAGTACTTC. Full variable domain (outside the CDR3, taken from reference TRBV11-2 and TRBJ2-7): EAGVAQSPRYKIIEKRQSVAFWCNPISGHATLYWYQQILGQGPKLLIQFQNNGVVDDSQLPKDRFSAERLKGVDSTLKIQPAKLEDSAVYLCASSFRTDRDEQYFGPGTRLTVT.

The V call is TRBV28, the J call TRBJ2-7; 10 bases agree with TRBD2. CDR3 length: 16 amino acids. The V and J ends lost 4 bases and 5 bases, in that order; junction bases with no gene match: 11. From germline, CDR1 is MDHEN and CDR2 SYDVKM. CDR3 bases: TGTGCCAGCAGTTCTCCAGCGGGAGGGCCTCGAAACGAGCAGTACTTC. Its protein is CASSSPAGGPRNEQYF.

The chain carries TRBV2 and TRBJ2-7; D gene uncertain. The CDR3 spans 11 residues. Trimming left V 7 bases short and J 6 bases short, with 10 bases between. The germline V gene has CDR1 SNHLY and CDR2 FYNNEI. The CDR3 DNA is TGTGCCAGCACCCCCGCCGGCGAGCAGTACTTC. As protein: CASTPAGEQYF. The full variable domain, in which reference TRBV2 and TRBJ2-7 provide the parts outside the CDR3, is EPEVTQTPSHQVTQMGQEVILRCVPISNHLYFYWYRQILGQKVEFLVSFYNNEISEKSEIFDDQFSVERPDGSNFTLKIRSTKLEDSAMYFCASTPAGEQYFGPGTRLTVT.

The chain links TRBV19 to TRBJ1-3; D remains ambiguous. Germline V gene data show CDR1 as LNHDA and CDR2 as SQIVND (reference sequence). This CDR3 region has 15 residues. Trimming took off 7 bases at V and 9 bases at J, with 22 bases between the two ends. The CDR3 region is CASMRVDATDGTIYF. The CDR3 nucleotides are TGTGCCAGTATGAGGGTGGACGCTACCGATGGCACCATATATTTT. The variable domain in full, with the rest retrieved from reference TRBV19 and TRBJ1-3, is DGGITQSPKYLFRKEGQNVTLSCEQNLNHDAMYWYRQDPGQGLRLIYYSQIVNDFQKGDIAEGYSVSREKKESFPLTVTSAQKNPTAFYLCASMRVDATDGTIYFGEGSWLTVV.

This chain connects TRBV11-2 to TRBJ2-3; D may be TRBD2 (5 bases). The V gene lost 5 bases and the J gene lost 4 bases, with 13 bases spanning the gap. Germline CDR1 is SGHAT and CDR2 is FQNNGV. The CDR3 covers 14 residues. The CDR3 DNA is TGTGCCAGCAGCCTAGCCGGCGGCCCAGATACGCAGTATTTT. This translates into CASSLAGGPDTQYF.